This TCR beta chain was retrieved from a study of cytotoxic CD8 clonotypes in ibrutinib-treated CLL. This CDR3 region has 14 residues. Germline V CDR1 and CDR2: SGHNT, YYREEE (reference sequence). V shed 3 bases and J shed 0 bases, with 9 bases lying between them. Repertoires were generated with immunoSEQ multiplex PCR, while TCRdb's copy carries only in-frame clones and drops some. The profile shows tens of thousands of clones, about 54% of them singletons. The sequence derives from a human donor with chronic lymphocytic leukemia. The material was PBMCs, obtained at disease progression, from a patient treated with ibrutinib. The V and J genes are TRBV5-4 and TRBJ1-1; D gene ambiguous. The CDR3 sequence: CASSSAGVNTEAFF. The CDR3, as DNA: TGTGCCAGCAGCTCCGCCGGGGTGAACACTGAAGCTTTCTTT.